The clone carrying this T cell receptor beta chain appeared once. The authors' processing: By means of reference gene primer amplification, nucleated cell counts were estimated. Repertoires were generated with immunoSEQ multiplex PCR, while TCRdb's copy carries only in-frame clones and drops some. From that table come the V and J calls and clone size; the DNA was used to work out D and trimming. The sample has around 250,000 clones, 85% seen once. J gave up 2 bases and V 4 bases, and 7 bases lay outside the gene matches. The CDR3 covers 15 residues. The germline V gene encodes CDR1 MNHEY and CDR2 SVGEGT. The sample originates from a study of blood T cell repertoires in COVID-19. Participant age was roughly 18 to 90 years, and participants resided in fewer than 30 US areas.

The V call is TRBV6-2 or TRBV6-3, the J call TRBJ1-1; 7 nucleotides align to TRBD1. This receptor was obtained from a woman aged 50 to 60 with acute COVID-19. Sequenced sample: PBMCs or T cells enriched from blood (not recorded which). For the CDR3, the DNA is TGTGCCAGCAGTTTCAAAGGGGGCTATAACACTGAAGCTTTCTTT. Its translation: CASSFKGGYNTEAFF.